This TCR beta chain was identified during a study of blood T cell repertoires in COVID-19. Study information: Sites in the United States, Italy and Spain provided acute and convalescent COVID-19 samples. PBMCs, B-cell-depleted T cells, or T cells were the source of the cDNA or gDNA that made up the material.

Per the original methods: Quantification of nucleated cells was approximated via reference gene primer amplification. The assay was immunoSEQ multiplex PCR, and TCRdb's table has in-frame clones only and misses some. V and J calls and clone size are copied from that table; D and trimming were computed from the DNA. Of 200,000 or so clones detected, approximately 85% appear once; the ten largest clones hold 9.5% to 13%. Germline V lookup: CDR1 LNHNV, CDR2 YYDKDF (reference sequence). V dropped 3 bases and J dropped 8; count of bases not matched to a gene: 7. This CDR3 is 16 amino acids long. The sample consisted of peripheral blood. The clonotype originates from a human donor with active or convalescent COVID-19. The donor label of this sample is uncertain. The rearrangement uses TRBV15 and TRBJ1-6; 10 nucleotides match TRBD1. The DNA of the CDR3 is TGTGCCACCAGCAGGGGGGACAGGGGATGGGATTCACCCCTCCACTTT. Protein sequence: CATSRGDRGWDSPLHF. Using reference TRBV15 and TRBJ1-6 for the parts outside the CDR3, the full variable domain is DAMVIQNPRYQVTQFGKPVTLSCSQTLNHNVMYWYQQKSSQAPKLLFHYYDKDFNNEADTPDNFQSRRPNTSFCFLDIRSPGLGDTAMYLCATSRGDRGWDSPLHFGNGTRLTVT.